This T cell receptor beta chain was sequenced in a study of identical twins. Study-wide findings and caveats: Within twin pairs, the out-of-frame alpha sequences they shared showed excess low generation probability. In drawing conclusions, the study used cross-sectional statistical analysis and did not follow the same donors.

V was pared by 3 bases and J by 8 bases, with 5 bases of the junction left unmatched. This CDR3 has 13 residues. Germline V gene lookup returns CDR1 ENHRY and CDR2 SYGVKD. The sample holds many counts of this clonotype. Its antigen is unidentified. TCRdb analysed the 5' RACE reads with MiXCR anew, one entry per CDR3 protein. The repertoire includes about 280,000 distinct CDR3 sequences, about 8% of them detected once, and over 2% sits in the top ten. All donors were healthy, and all were Caucasian. This sample also appeared in a second study, on yellow fever vaccine responses in identical twins.

The sample consisted of memory (CD45RO+) T cells sorted from blood. The source of this sequence is a woman younger than 30 in good health. This chain links TRBV10-3 with TRBJ1-1; TRBD1 aligns across 8 bases. The CDR3 sequence: CAISDRQGLEAFF. The CDR3 DNA reads as TGTGCCATCAGTGATCGACAGGGGCTAGAAGCTTTCTTT.